The rows below give T cell receptor beta chains drawn from one sample of a study of tumor-infiltrating lymphocytes in primary liver carcinoma. TCRdb itself ran the multiplex PCR reads through MiXCR, one entry per CDR3 protein. The repertoire has 48,000 or so distinct CDR3 sequences, 60% to 75% of them found once; the top ten carry 20% to 30%. The sequencing input was liver tumor tissue from sampling region 3. The receptor source for this set is a man aged 35-49 years with primary liver carcinoma and hepatitis B virus infection. The CDR3 runs from the conserved cysteine through the conserved F or W. A D gene is named only where the DNA matches it firmly. Rows give clone size only sometimes, using once, few, many, or a class for an expanded clone.

clone_size: .; j_call: TRBJ2-6; d_call: TRBD1; v_call: TRBV6-5; cdr3_aa: CASGTGPDYGADVLTF; cdr3_nt: TGTGCCAGCGGGACAGGTCCTGACTATGGGGCCGACGTCCTGACTTTC
clone_size: .; j_call: TRBJ2-5; d_call: TRBD2; v_call: TRBV11-2; cdr3_aa: CASNYLAGHQETQYF; cdr3_nt: TGTGCCAGCAATTACTTAGCGGGACACCAAGAGACCCAGTACTTC
clone_size: many; j_call: TRBJ2-3; d_call: .; v_call: TRBV28; cdr3_aa: CATHQVGTDTQYF; cdr3_nt: TGTGCCACCCACCAGGTAGGCACAGATACGCAGTATTTT
clone_size: .; j_call: TRBJ2-7; d_call: .; v_call: TRBV11-2; cdr3_aa: CASSISAGISYKQYF; cdr3_nt: TGTGCCAGCAGCATATCTGCGGGAATATCCTACAAGCAGTATTTC
clone_size: once; j_call: TRBJ2-7; d_call: TRBD1; v_call: TRBV12-3/TRBV12-4; cdr3_aa: CASSLRDRDNKQHF; cdr3_nt: TGTGCCAGCAGTCTCCGGGACAGGGATAACAAGCAGCACTTC
clone_size: .; j_call: TRBJ1-1; d_call: .; v_call: TRBV6-5; cdr3_aa: CASRPAERGTEAFF; cdr3_nt: TGTGCCAGCAGGCCTGCAGAACGCGGAACTGAAGCTTTCTTT
clone_size: .; j_call: TRBJ2-7; d_call: .; v_call: TRBV12-3/TRBV12-4; cdr3_aa: CASSVPTGGSYEQYF; cdr3_nt: TGTGCCAGTAGTGTCCCTACTGGGGGATCCTACGAGCAGTACTTC
clone_size: .; j_call: TRBJ2-7; d_call: .; v_call: TRBV11-2; cdr3_aa: CTSSLERRAEQYF; cdr3_nt: TGTACCAGCAGCTTAGAAAGGCGTGCCGAACAGTACTTC
clone_size: .; j_call: TRBJ2-7; d_call: TRBD1; v_call: TRBV11-2; cdr3_aa: CAKSLGDSYEQYF; cdr3_nt: TGTGCCAAAAGCTTAGGGGACAGCTACGAGCAGTACTTC
clone_size: .; j_call: TRBJ1-5; d_call: .; v_call: TRBV6-6; cdr3_aa: CASMRDGRAYRGNQPQHF; cdr3_nt: TGTGCCAGCATGCGGGATGGCAGGGCATATAGGGGCAATCAGCCCCAGCATTTT
clone_size: medium-sized; j_call: TRBJ2-7; d_call: .; v_call: TRBV4-2; cdr3_aa: CASSQERVSYEQYF; cdr3_nt: TGTGCCAGCAGCCAAGAGCGGGTCTCCTACGAGCAGTACTTC
clone_size: many; j_call: TRBJ2-7; d_call: .; v_call: TRBV7-9; cdr3_aa: CASSSSRSGTGRIYEQYF; cdr3_nt: TGTGCCAGCAGCTCAAGTCGATCGGGGACTGGGAGAATATACGAGCAGTACTTC
clone_size: .; j_call: TRBJ2-3; d_call: .; v_call: TRBV11-2; cdr3_aa: CASSLVWAGGANTQYF; cdr3_nt: TGTGCCAGCAGCTTAGTCTGGGCCGGGGGCGCGAATACGCAGTATTTT
clone_size: once; j_call: TRBJ2-7; d_call: .; v_call: TRBV12-3/TRBV12-4; cdr3_aa: CTSSLGDYEQSF; cdr3_nt: TGTACCAGCAGTTTAGGCGACTACGAGCAGTCCTTC
clone_size: few; j_call: TRBJ1-3; d_call: .; v_call: TRBV6-6; cdr3_aa: CASSYSLRGSSGNTIYF; cdr3_nt: TGTGCCAGCAGTTACTCGTTGCGGGGGAGCTCTGGAAACACCATATATTTT
clone_size: .; j_call: TRBJ2-7; d_call: .; v_call: TRBV29-1; cdr3_aa: CSIEGQCYEQYF; cdr3_nt: TGCAGCATCGAAGGACAGTGCTACGAGCAGTACTTC
clone_size: .; j_call: TRBJ2-7; d_call: .; v_call: TRBV10-2; cdr3_aa: CASSEDVGPYEQDF; cdr3_nt: TGCGCCAGCAGTGAGGATGTCGGCCCCTACGAGCAGGACTTC
clone_size: many; j_call: TRBJ2-3; d_call: TRBD1; v_call: TRBV29-1; cdr3_aa: CSVVGQGADTQYF; cdr3_nt: TGCAGCGTTGTTGGGCAGGGGGCAGATACGCAGTATTTT
clone_size: .; j_call: TRBJ2-7; d_call: TRBD1; v_call: TRBV11-2; cdr3_aa: CASTSTGGRRYKQYF; cdr3_nt: TGTGCCAGCACCTCTACAGGGGGCCGGAGGTACAAGCAATACTTC
clone_size: .; j_call: TRBJ2-5; d_call: TRBD2; v_call: TRBV29-1; cdr3_aa: CSQCAGGGETQYF; cdr3_nt: TGCAGCCAGTGTGCGGGGGGAGGGGAGACCCAGTACTTC
clone_size: .; j_call: TRBJ1-5; d_call: TRBD1; v_call: TRBV4-1; cdr3_aa: CASSPGDRSNQPQHF; cdr3_nt: TGCGCCAGCAGTCCCGGGGACAGAAGCAATCAGCCCCAGCATTTT
clone_size: many; j_call: TRBJ2-3; d_call: TRBD2; v_call: TRBV5-1; cdr3_aa: CASSLRVGLAGGTDTQYF; cdr3_nt: TGCGCCAGCAGCCTCAGGGTAGGGCTAGCGGGAGGAACAGATACGCAGTATTTT
clone_size: many; j_call: TRBJ1-6; d_call: .; v_call: TRBV10-3; cdr3_aa: CAIMQGFESPLHF; cdr3_nt: TGTGCCATCATGCAGGGGTTCGAATCACCCCTCCACTTT
clone_size: .; j_call: TRBJ1-1; d_call: .; v_call: TRBV29-1; cdr3_aa: CSVAHSSNTEAFF; cdr3_nt: TGCAGCGTTGCGCACAGTTCGAACACCGAAGCTTTCTTT
clone_size: .; j_call: TRBJ2-5; d_call: .; v_call: TRBV6-1; cdr3_aa: CASSGGTGGQETRYF; cdr3_nt: TGTGCCAGCAGTGGCGGGACGGGGGGCCAAGAGACCCGGTACTTC
clone_size: .; j_call: TRBJ2-1; d_call: .; v_call: TRBV11-2; cdr3_aa: CASSLDIVLAMGGHFF; cdr3_nt: TGTGCCAGCAGCTTGGATATCGTACTAGCCATGGGTGGGCATTTCTTC
clone_size: .; j_call: TRBJ2-1; d_call: .; v_call: TRBV11-1; cdr3_aa: CANSPRRGGYNEQFF; cdr3_nt: TGTGCCAACAGCCCAAGGCGGGGAGGCTATAATGAGCAGTTCTTC
clone_size: .; j_call: TRBJ2-1; d_call: .; v_call: TRBV7-8; cdr3_aa: CAGVEQGSDEQFF; cdr3_nt: TGTGCCGGCGTGGAACAGGGCAGTGATGAGCAGTTCTTC
clone_size: .; j_call: TRBJ2-5; d_call: .; v_call: TRBV25-1; cdr3_aa: CASSEFVTERGETQYF; cdr3_nt: TGCGCCAGCAGTGAATTCGTGACAGAGAGAGGAGAGACCCAGTACTTC
clone_size: few; j_call: TRBJ2-7; d_call: TRBD1; v_call: TRBV2; cdr3_aa: CASSEGRTGSSSYEQYF; cdr3_nt: TGTGCCAGCAGTGAAGGTAGGACAGGATCCAGCTCCTACGAGCAGTACTTC
clone_size: .; j_call: TRBJ2-1; d_call: TRBD2; v_call: TRBV9; cdr3_aa: CASSVAGGHDEQFF; cdr3_nt: TGTGCCAGCAGCGTAGCGGGAGGGCATGATGAGCAGTTCTTC
clone_size: many; j_call: TRBJ2-7; d_call: TRBD2; v_call: TRBV14; cdr3_aa: CASSQYSGFTYEQYF; cdr3_nt: TGTGCCAGCAGCCAATATAGCGGGTTTACCTACGAGCAGTACTTC
clone_size: .; j_call: TRBJ1-5; d_call: .; v_call: TRBV6-6; cdr3_aa: CASSHRVEYSDQPQHF; cdr3_nt: TGCGCCAGCAGTCACCGAGTAGAGTATAGCGATCAGCCCCAGCATTTT
clone_size: .; j_call: TRBJ2-5; d_call: .; v_call: TRBV7-8; cdr3_aa: CASSLDPGQILETQCF; cdr3_nt: TGTGCCAGCAGTCTAGACCCGGGACAAATATTAGAGACCCAGTGCTTC
clone_size: once; j_call: TRBJ1-6; d_call: .; v_call: TRBV11-2; cdr3_aa: CASSMGSPLPF; cdr3_nt: TGTGCCAGCAGCATGGGATCACCTCTCCCCTTT
clone_size: .; j_call: TRBJ2-1; d_call: TRBD2; v_call: TRBV4-2; cdr3_aa: CTSSLFLAGDGSYNEQFF; cdr3_nt: TGTACCAGCAGTTTGTTTCTAGCGGGAGACGGTTCCTACAATGAGCAGTTCTTC
clone_size: .; j_call: TRBJ1-3; d_call: .; v_call: TRBV10-3; cdr3_aa: CAISTGPEGGNTIYF; cdr3_nt: TGTGCCATTTCGACAGGCCCCGAGGGTGGAAACACCATATATTTT
clone_size: .; j_call: TRBJ2-2; d_call: .; v_call: TRBV29-1; cdr3_aa: CSVEDAVGAPVELLF; cdr3_nt: TGCAGCGTTGAAGACGCCGTGGGAGCCCCCGTGGAGCTGCTTTTT
clone_size: .; j_call: TRBJ2-7; d_call: TRBD2; v_call: TRBV5-1; cdr3_aa: CASSLTSGQTYEQYF; cdr3_nt: TGCGCCAGCAGCTTGACTAGCGGGCAGACCTACGAGCAATACTTC
clone_size: .; j_call: TRBJ2-3; d_call: .; v_call: TRBV6-1; cdr3_aa: CASSKARADTQYF; cdr3_nt: TGTGCCAGCAGTAAAGCTCGGGCAGATACGCAGTATTTT
clone_size: .; j_call: TRBJ2-7; d_call: TRBD1; v_call: TRBV11-2; cdr3_aa: CASSLGVGTGYKQYF; cdr3_nt: TGTGCCAGCAGCTTAGGAGTCGGGACAGGTTACAAACAGTACTTC
clone_size: many; j_call: TRBJ2-2; d_call: .; v_call: TRBV29-1; cdr3_aa: CSVVGNTGELFF; cdr3_nt: TGCAGCGTTGTGGGGAACACCGGGGAGCTGTTTTTT
clone_size: many; j_call: TRBJ2-7; d_call: .; v_call: TRBV20-1; cdr3_aa: CSGGSKGEQYF; cdr3_nt: TGCAGTGGGGGGAGTAAAGGCGAGCAGTACTTC
clone_size: many; j_call: TRBJ2-7; d_call: .; v_call: TRBV7-8; cdr3_aa: CASSPRPASYEQYF; cdr3_nt: TGTGCCAGCAGCCCCCGACCGGCCTCCTACGAGCAGTACTTC
clone_size: .; j_call: TRBJ2-1; d_call: .; v_call: TRBV13; cdr3_aa: CASSLEGPGQSF; cdr3_nt: TGTGCCAGCAGCTTAGAGGGGCCTGGGCAGTCCTTC
clone_size: once; j_call: TRBJ2-1; d_call: .; v_call: TRBV24-1; cdr3_aa: CVTSDLVKIGEQFF; cdr3_nt: TGTGTCACCAGTGACTTAGTTAAGATCGGGGAGCAGTTCTTC
clone_size: .; j_call: TRBJ2-2; d_call: .; v_call: TRBV7-9; cdr3_aa: CASSPLDGETRTGELFF; cdr3_nt: TGTGCCAGCAGTCCCTTGGACGGGGAGACTAGGACCGGGGAGCTGTTTTTT
clone_size: .; j_call: TRBJ2-7; d_call: TRBD1; v_call: TRBV10-3; cdr3_aa: CAISEFPLQTWTGNYEQYF; cdr3_nt: TGTGCCATCAGTGAGTTCCCCCTCCAGACTTGGACAGGGAACTACGAGCAGTACTTC
clone_size: many; j_call: TRBJ2-1; d_call: .; v_call: TRBV29-1; cdr3_aa: CSVVRLGSEQFF; cdr3_nt: TGCAGCGTTGTTAGGTTGGGGTCTGAGCAGTTCTTC
clone_size: .; j_call: TRBJ2-7; d_call: TRBD1; v_call: TRBV11-2; cdr3_aa: CASSLGAGTDYAQYF; cdr3_nt: TGTGCCAGCAGCTTAGGAGCTGGGACAGATTACGCGCAGTACTTC
clone_size: .; j_call: TRBJ2-2; d_call: .; v_call: TRBV11-2; cdr3_aa: CASNLDRPVAGDLFF; cdr3_nt: TGTGCCAGCAACTTAGACCGGCCCGTGGCCGGGGACCTGTTTTTT
clone_size: .; j_call: TRBJ1-2; d_call: TRBD1; v_call: TRBV10-3; cdr3_aa: CAISANPDRDYGYTF; cdr3_nt: TGTGCCATCAGCGCAAATCCGGACAGGGACTATGGTTACACCTTC
clone_size: .; j_call: TRBJ2-2; d_call: .; v_call: TRBV11-2; cdr3_aa: CASSFDRNRVCIGELFF; cdr3_nt: TGTGCCAGCAGCTTTGATCGGAACAGGGTCTGCATCGGGGAGCTGTTTTTT
clone_size: .; j_call: TRBJ1-1; d_call: .; v_call: TRBV12-3/TRBV12-4; cdr3_aa: CASSIADSLNTEAVF; cdr3_nt: TGTGCCAGCAGTATAGCGGACAGTCTTAACACTGAAGCTGTCTTT
clone_size: many; j_call: TRBJ2-7; d_call: .; v_call: TRBV5-1; cdr3_aa: CASRGGASYEQYF; cdr3_nt: TGCGCCAGCAGGGGGGGGGCCTCCTACGAGCAGTACTTC
clone_size: .; j_call: TRBJ2-1; d_call: TRBD2; v_call: TRBV6-6; cdr3_aa: CVSSSATSGHNEQFF; cdr3_nt: TGTGTCAGCAGTTCTGCGACTAGCGGACACAATGAGCAATTCTTC
clone_size: .; j_call: TRBJ2-1; d_call: .; v_call: TRBV4-2; cdr3_aa: CASSPRVASTGYNEQFF; cdr3_nt: TGTGCCAGTAGCCCTCGTGTTGCCAGCACAGGCTACAATGAGCAATTCTTC